This T cell receptor (beta chain) was documented in a study of OX40 agonist ivuxolimab in advanced cancers. General study points: At 0.1 to 3.0 mg/kg and by week 6, clonal expansion occurred in CD4+ and CD8+ blood T cells. The authors did not determine the antigen specificity of the expanded peripheral T cells.

On this clone: As yet, its antigen is unknown.

V shed 0 bases and J shed 4 bases, with 9 bases lying between them. The CDR3 has 14 residues. Sequencing used immunoSEQ multiplex PCR; TCRdb keeps in-frame clones, though not all of them. This table has 90,000 to 100,000 clones, about four fifths appearing once. The rearrangement links TRBV23-1 to TRBJ1-1; no clear D. TRBV23-1 is placed among ORFs of uncertain function. The receptor comes from an adult with an advanced solid tumor such as melanoma, head and neck, liver or kidney cancer. This specimen was CD4+ or CD8+ T cells sorted from blood, taken in a trial of the OX40 agonist ivuxolimab. CDR3 region: CASSQSAPSTEAFF. The CDR3 DNA is TGCGCCAGCAGTCAATCGGCCCCCAGCACTGAAGCTTTCTTT.